The 2 T cell receptor beta chains reported below all come from one sample, sequenced in a study of T cells after yellow fever vaccination. From the 5' RACE reads, TCRdb called clonotypes with MiXCR, one entry per CDR3 protein. The sample consists of hundreds of thousands of distinct CDR3 sequences, 12% of them appearing once. The sample in question was CD4+ T cells sorted from PBMCs, obtained 15 days after the yellow fever booster vaccination. The receptors come from a man aged 18 to 30 who received the YFV17D yellow fever vaccine.

The chain recombines TRBV5-1 with TRBJ2-3; tentatively, D is TRBD1 (5 bases). Germline V CDR1 and CDR2: SGHRS, YFSETQ. The CDR3 runs to 13 residues. Trimming removed 6 bases from V and 2 bases from J, with 10 bases in between. The CDR3 nucleotides are TGCGCCAGCAAGCAGGGAACCACAGATACGCAGTATTTT. This translates into CASKQGTTDTQYF.

There are a few counts of this clonotype. The chain joins TRBV19 to TRBJ2-7; TRBD1 might be the D (5 bases). Germline CDR1 is LNHDA and CDR2 is SQIVND (reference sequence). CDR3 length equals 14 residues. The germline V and J ends were trimmed by 5 bases and 5 bases, with 16 bases remaining between them. The CDR3: CASSSLQGTNEQYF. The DNA for the CDR3 is TGTGCCAGTAGTTCCCTTCAGGGTACCAACGAGCAGTACTTC.